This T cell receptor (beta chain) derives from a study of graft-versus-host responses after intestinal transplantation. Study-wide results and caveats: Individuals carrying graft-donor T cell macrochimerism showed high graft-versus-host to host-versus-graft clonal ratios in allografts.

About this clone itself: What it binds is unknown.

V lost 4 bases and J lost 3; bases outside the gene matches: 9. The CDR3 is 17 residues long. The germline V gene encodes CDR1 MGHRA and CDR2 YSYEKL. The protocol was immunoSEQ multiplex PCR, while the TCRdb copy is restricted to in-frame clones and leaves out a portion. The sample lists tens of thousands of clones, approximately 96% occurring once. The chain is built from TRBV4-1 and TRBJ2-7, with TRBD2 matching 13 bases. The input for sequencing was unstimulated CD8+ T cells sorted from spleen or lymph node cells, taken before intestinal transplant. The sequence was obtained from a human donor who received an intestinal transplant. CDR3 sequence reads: CASSPWTSGSGSYEQYF. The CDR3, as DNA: TGCGCCAGCAGCCCATGGACTAGCGGGAGTGGCAGCTACGAGCAGTACTTC.